Listed below are T cell receptor beta chains from one sample, sequenced in a study of T cell responses to AZD1222 COVID-19 vaccine. TCRdb's copy holds only in-frame clones and misses some; the assay was immunoSEQ multiplex PCR. The table lists 250,000 to 300,000 clones, approximately 94% of them singletons. The input for sequencing was peripheral blood, taken 28 days after the second AZD1222 dose. These receptors originate from an adult who received the AZD1222 COVID-19 vaccine. Both conserved end residues are part of each CDR3. Fields, in order: D gene, V gene, clone size, J gene, CDR3 DNA, CDR3 protein. The D gene is left open where the match is weak. Rows may omit the clone size; those that give it use once, few, many or a size class.

d_gene: TRBD2; v_gene: TRBV6-6; abundance: .; j_gene: TRBJ2-5; CDR3nt: TGTGCCAGCAATCCGGGGGGGGAGACCCAGTACTTC; CDR3aa: CASNPGGETQYF
d_gene: TRBD1; v_gene: TRBV27; abundance: .; j_gene: TRBJ1-5; CDR3nt: TGTGCCAGCAGTTTGGTCTCAGGGGGCCTTAGCAATCAGCCCCAGCATTTT; CDR3aa: CASSLVSGGLSNQPQHF
d_gene: .; v_gene: TRBV18; abundance: .; j_gene: TRBJ1-2; CDR3nt: TGTGCCAGCTCACCGACCTGGATAAACTATGGCTACACCTTC; CDR3aa: CASSPTWINYGYTF
d_gene: TRBD1; v_gene: TRBV6-5; abundance: .; j_gene: TRBJ2-7; CDR3nt: TGTGCCAGCAAGATCAGGGGGCCTTACGAGCAGTACTTC; CDR3aa: CASKIRGPYEQYF
d_gene: .; v_gene: TRBV4-1; abundance: .; j_gene: TRBJ1-1; CDR3nt: TGCGCCAGCAGCCTGGAAAGTGGGGGGCTTAGAATCGGTTCTGAAGCTTTCTTT; CDR3aa: CASSLESGGLRIGSEAFF
d_gene: .; v_gene: TRBV28; abundance: .; j_gene: TRBJ2-2; CDR3nt: TGTGCCAGCACTGTAGGGCCGAGGACCGGGGAGCTGTTTTTT; CDR3aa: CASTVGPRTGELFF
d_gene: .; v_gene: TRBV10-3; abundance: .; j_gene: TRBJ1-2; CDR3nt: TGTGCCATCAGTGCCCCCGGGACTAAATTTCGCTACACCTTC; CDR3aa: CAISAPGTKFRYTF
d_gene: .; v_gene: TRBV6-6; abundance: .; j_gene: TRBJ1-5; CDR3nt: TGTGCCAGCAGTTACACCTCTGGGGTGAGCAATCAGCCCCAGCATTTT; CDR3aa: CASSYTSGVSNQPQHF
d_gene: .; v_gene: TRBV9; abundance: .; j_gene: TRBJ1-2; CDR3nt: TGTGCCAGCAGCGTAGTACAGGCGTCTAACTATGGCTACACCTTC; CDR3aa: CASSVVQASNYGYTF
d_gene: TRBD2; v_gene: TRBV5-4; abundance: .; j_gene: TRBJ2-7; CDR3nt: TGTGCCAGCAGCTTGAAAACTAGCGGGAGAGATGGGCAGTACTTC; CDR3aa: CASSLKTSGRDGQYF
d_gene: .; v_gene: TRBV5-4; abundance: .; j_gene: TRBJ1-1; CDR3nt: TGTGCCAGCAGCTTGTCGGGACCCAACACTGAAGCTTTCTTT; CDR3aa: CASSLSGPNTEAFF
d_gene: .; v_gene: TRBV6-5; abundance: .; j_gene: TRBJ1-1; CDR3nt: TGTGCCAGCAGTTATGGACAGTTCGAAGCTTTCTTT; CDR3aa: CASSYGQFEAFF
d_gene: .; v_gene: TRBV19; abundance: .; j_gene: TRBJ1-2; CDR3nt: TGTGCCAGTAGTATAGGAATCGGCCGGGGCTATGGCTACACCTTC; CDR3aa: CASSIGIGRGYGYTF
d_gene: .; v_gene: TRBV2; abundance: .; j_gene: TRBJ1-2; CDR3nt: TGTGCCAGCGAGAGGCAGAACTATGGCTACACCTTC; CDR3aa: CASERQNYGYTF
d_gene: .; v_gene: TRBV24-1; abundance: .; j_gene: TRBJ2-2; CDR3nt: TGTGCCACCAGTGATTTCGCCGGGGAGCTGTTTTTT; CDR3aa: CATSDFAGELFF
d_gene: TRBD1; v_gene: TRBV29-1; abundance: .; j_gene: TRBJ1-5; CDR3nt: TGCAGCGTTTCCGGGACAGGGAATCAGCCCCAGCATTTT; CDR3aa: CSVSGTGNQPQHF
d_gene: .; v_gene: TRBV5-1; abundance: .; j_gene: TRBJ1-1; CDR3nt: TGCGCCAGCAGCCCCGGTGGAGGGGACACTGAAGCTTTCTTT; CDR3aa: CASSPGGGDTEAFF
d_gene: .; v_gene: TRBV28; abundance: .; j_gene: TRBJ1-5; CDR3nt: TGTGCCAGCAGTTTACCCCTCGCCCAGCCCCAGCATTTT; CDR3aa: CASSLPLAQPQHF
d_gene: .; v_gene: TRBV6-2/TRBV6-3; abundance: .; j_gene: TRBJ1-2; CDR3nt: TGTGCCAGCAGTTACTCAAGGGGACCTTATGGCTACACCTTC; CDR3aa: CASSYSRGPYGYTF
d_gene: .; v_gene: TRBV6-2/TRBV6-3; abundance: .; j_gene: TRBJ2-7; CDR3nt: TGTGCCAGCAGTGCGACTAGGCGAGAGCAGTACTTC; CDR3aa: CASSATRREQYF
d_gene: .; v_gene: TRBV4-2; abundance: .; j_gene: TRBJ1-2; CDR3nt: TGTGCCAGCAGCCAAGATTCCGGGGGCGCTAACTATGGCTACACCTTC; CDR3aa: CASSQDSGGANYGYTF
d_gene: .; v_gene: TRBV27; abundance: .; j_gene: TRBJ1-1; CDR3nt: TGTGCCAGCGCAAGGTCGGGGACGGGAGAAGCTTTCTTT; CDR3aa: CASARSGTGEAFF
d_gene: TRBD1; v_gene: TRBV9; abundance: .; j_gene: TRBJ2-2; CDR3nt: TGTGCCAGCAGCACGAGACAGGGTACCGGGGAGCTGTTTTTT; CDR3aa: CASSTRQGTGELFF
d_gene: .; v_gene: TRBV9; abundance: once; j_gene: TRBJ2-7; CDR3nt: TGTGCCAGCAGCGCAATTGGTACCTACGAGCAGTACTTC; CDR3aa: CASSAIGTYEQYF
d_gene: .; v_gene: TRBV28; abundance: .; j_gene: TRBJ2-2; CDR3nt: TGTGCCAGCAGGTTAGGCACCGGGGAGCTGTTTTTT; CDR3aa: CASRLGTGELFF
d_gene: TRBD1; v_gene: TRBV2; abundance: .; j_gene: TRBJ2-5; CDR3nt: TGTGCCAGCACATGGACAGGTGAAGAGACCCAGTACTTC; CDR3aa: CASTWTGEETQYF
d_gene: .; v_gene: TRBV2; abundance: once; j_gene: TRBJ1-4; CDR3nt: TGTGCCAGCACCCCGGCGGGGTCTGTTGTGGGCGAAAAACTGTTTTTT; CDR3aa: CASTPAGSVVGEKLFF
d_gene: TRBD1; v_gene: TRBV19; abundance: .; j_gene: TRBJ1-2; CDR3nt: TGTGCCAGTAGGACCAGGGGGCAGGTCTATGGCTACACCTTC; CDR3aa: CASRTRGQVYGYTF
d_gene: TRBD2; v_gene: TRBV5-1; abundance: .; j_gene: TRBJ2-1; CDR3nt: TGCGCCAGCAGCTCCGGGACTAGCGGCCCCAATGAGCAGTTCTTC; CDR3aa: CASSSGTSGPNEQFF
d_gene: .; v_gene: TRBV2; abundance: .; j_gene: TRBJ2-3; CDR3nt: TGTGCCAGCAGTGTCCAGATGAATGGCGGTGGGTATTTT; CDR3aa: CASSVQMNGGGYF
d_gene: .; v_gene: TRBV7-6; abundance: .; j_gene: TRBJ1-2; CDR3nt: TGTGCCAGCAGCCTACATGGGTGGAGCGGCTACACCTTC; CDR3aa: CASSLHGWSGYTF
d_gene: TRBD1; v_gene: TRBV15; abundance: .; j_gene: TRBJ1-6; CDR3nt: TGTGCCACCAGCAGAGATGGACAGGGTCATTCACCCCTCCACTTT; CDR3aa: CATSRDGQGHSPLHF
d_gene: .; v_gene: TRBV2; abundance: .; j_gene: TRBJ2-2; CDR3nt: TGTGCCAGCAGTGGAAATGGGCCGGTCACCGGGGAGCTGTTTTTT; CDR3aa: CASSGNGPVTGELFF
d_gene: TRBD1; v_gene: TRBV7-9; abundance: many; j_gene: TRBJ1-5; CDR3nt: TGTGCCAGCAGCTACGGACAGGGCCTCAATCAGCCCCAGCATTTT; CDR3aa: CASSYGQGLNQPQHF
d_gene: TRBD2; v_gene: TRBV18; abundance: once; j_gene: TRBJ2-1; CDR3nt: TGTGCCAGCTCCGCCCTTTCCGGGACTAGTTACAATGAGCAGTTCTTC; CDR3aa: CASSALSGTSYNEQFF
d_gene: .; v_gene: TRBV19; abundance: .; j_gene: TRBJ1-6; CDR3nt: TGTGCCAGTAATCGGGGCGGACCCCTCCACTTT; CDR3aa: CASNRGGPLHF